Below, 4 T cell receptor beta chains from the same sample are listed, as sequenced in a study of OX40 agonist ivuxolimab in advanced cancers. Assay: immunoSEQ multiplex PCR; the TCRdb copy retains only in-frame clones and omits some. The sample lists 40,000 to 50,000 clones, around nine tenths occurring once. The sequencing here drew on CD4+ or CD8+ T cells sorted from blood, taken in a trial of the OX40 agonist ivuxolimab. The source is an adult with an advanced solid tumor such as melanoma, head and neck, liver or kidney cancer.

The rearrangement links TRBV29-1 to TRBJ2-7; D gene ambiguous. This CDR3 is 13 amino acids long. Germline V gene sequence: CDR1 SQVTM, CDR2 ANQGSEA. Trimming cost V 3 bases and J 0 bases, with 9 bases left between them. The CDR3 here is CSVDEESSYEQYF. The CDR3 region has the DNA TGCAGCGTTGATGAAGAGAGCTCCTACGAGCAGTACTTC.

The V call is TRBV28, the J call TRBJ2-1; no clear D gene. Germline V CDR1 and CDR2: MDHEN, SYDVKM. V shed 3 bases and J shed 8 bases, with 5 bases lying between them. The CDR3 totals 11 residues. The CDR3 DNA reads TGTGCCAGCAGTTTGAGCGATGAGCAGTTCTTC. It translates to CASSLSDEQFF.

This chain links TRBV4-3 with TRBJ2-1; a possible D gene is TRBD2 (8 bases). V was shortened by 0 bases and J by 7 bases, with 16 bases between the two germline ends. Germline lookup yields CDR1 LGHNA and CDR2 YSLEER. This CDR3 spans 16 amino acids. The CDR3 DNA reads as TGCGCCAGCAGCCAAGATTCACTAGCGGACAGGAATGAGCAGTTCTTC. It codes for CASSQDSLADRNEQFF.

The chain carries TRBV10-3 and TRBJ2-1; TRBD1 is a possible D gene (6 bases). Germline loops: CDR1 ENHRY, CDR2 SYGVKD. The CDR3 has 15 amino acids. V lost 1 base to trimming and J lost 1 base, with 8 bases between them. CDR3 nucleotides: TGTGCCATCAGTGAGTTGACAGGTTCCTACAATGAGCAGTTCTTC. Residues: CAISELTGSYNEQFF.